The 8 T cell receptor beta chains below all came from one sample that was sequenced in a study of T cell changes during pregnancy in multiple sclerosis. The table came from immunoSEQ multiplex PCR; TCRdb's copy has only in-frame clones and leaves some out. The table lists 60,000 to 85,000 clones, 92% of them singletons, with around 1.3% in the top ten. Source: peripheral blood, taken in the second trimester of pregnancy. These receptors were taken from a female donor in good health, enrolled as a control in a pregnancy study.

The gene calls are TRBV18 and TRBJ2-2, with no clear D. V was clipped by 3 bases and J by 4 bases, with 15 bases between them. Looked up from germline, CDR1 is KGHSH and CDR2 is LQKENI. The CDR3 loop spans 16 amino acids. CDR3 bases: TGTGCCAGCTCACCCCCTCTGCGAGAAGCCACCGGGGAGCTGTTTTTT. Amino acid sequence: CASSPPLREATGELFF.

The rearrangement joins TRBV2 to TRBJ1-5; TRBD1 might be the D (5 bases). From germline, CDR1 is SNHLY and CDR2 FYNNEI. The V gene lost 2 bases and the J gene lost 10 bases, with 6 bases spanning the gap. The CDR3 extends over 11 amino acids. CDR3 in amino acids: CASSETGPQHF. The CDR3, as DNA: TGTGCCAGCAGTGAAACAGGCCCCCAGCATTTT.

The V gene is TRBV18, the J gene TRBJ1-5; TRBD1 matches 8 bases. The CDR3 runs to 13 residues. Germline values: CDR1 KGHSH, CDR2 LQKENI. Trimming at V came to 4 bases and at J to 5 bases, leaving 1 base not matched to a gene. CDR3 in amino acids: CASSQTGDQPQHF. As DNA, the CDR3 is TGTGCCAGCTCACAGACAGGGGATCAGCCCCAGCATTTT. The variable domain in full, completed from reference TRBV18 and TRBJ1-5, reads NAGVMQNPRHLVRRRGQEARLRCSPMKGHSHVYWYRQLPEEGLKFMVYLQKENIIDESGMPKERFSAEFPKEGPSILRIQQVVRGDSAAYFCASSQTGDQPQHFGDGTRLSIL.

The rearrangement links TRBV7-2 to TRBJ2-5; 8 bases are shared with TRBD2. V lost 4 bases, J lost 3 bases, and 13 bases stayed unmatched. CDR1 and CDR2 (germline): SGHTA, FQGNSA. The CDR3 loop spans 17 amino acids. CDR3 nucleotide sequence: TGTGCCAGCAGCTCACTAAGGGTGTCAGCGGGAGAAGAGACCCAGTACTTC. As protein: CASSSLRVSAGEETQYF. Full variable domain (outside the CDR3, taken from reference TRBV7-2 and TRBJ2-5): GAGVSQSPSNKVTEKGKDVELRCDPISGHTALYWYRQSLGQGLEFLIYFQGNSAPDKSGLPSDRFSAERTGGSVSTLTIQRTQQEDSAVYLCASSSLRVSAGEETQYFGPGTRLLVL.

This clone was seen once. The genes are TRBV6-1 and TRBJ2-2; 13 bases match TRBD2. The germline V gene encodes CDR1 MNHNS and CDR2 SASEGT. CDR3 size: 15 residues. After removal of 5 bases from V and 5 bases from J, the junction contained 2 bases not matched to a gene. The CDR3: CASSKTSGGTGELFF. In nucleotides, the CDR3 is TGTGCCAGCAGTAAGACTAGCGGGGGGACCGGGGAGCTGTTTTTT.

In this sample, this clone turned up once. CDR3 nucleotide sequence: TGTGCCACCAGCACACAATATAACAGGGACGAGCAGTACTTC. Encoded protein: CATSTQYNRDEQYF. The chain has TRBV15 and TRBJ2-7; D may be TRBD1 (6 bases). V lost 4 bases, J lost 5 bases, and 15 bases lay in between. The CDR3 totals 14 residues. Looked up from germline, CDR1 is LNHNV and CDR2 is YYDKDF (reference sequence).

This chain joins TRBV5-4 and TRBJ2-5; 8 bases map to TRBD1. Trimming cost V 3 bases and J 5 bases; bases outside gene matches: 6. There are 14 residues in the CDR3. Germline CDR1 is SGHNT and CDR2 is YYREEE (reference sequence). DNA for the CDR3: TGTGCCAGCAGCTCCCTGGGACAGGAGGAGACCCAGTACTTC. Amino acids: CASSSLGQEETQYF.

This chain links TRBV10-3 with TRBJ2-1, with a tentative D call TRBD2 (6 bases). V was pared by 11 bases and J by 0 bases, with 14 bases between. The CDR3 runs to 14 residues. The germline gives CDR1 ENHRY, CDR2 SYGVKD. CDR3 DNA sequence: TGTGCCGGGCGGGGCGGCTTCTCCTACAATGAGCAGTTCTTC. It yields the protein CAGRGGFSYNEQFF.